This entry lists 25 T cell receptor beta chains sequenced from one sample in a study of T-cell reconstitution after alpha-beta-depleted transplantation in children listed by TCRdb under 2016. This specimen's treatment or condition label, per the study, means: allogeneic hematopoietic cell transplantation with graft depleted of TCRalphabeta T cells and CD19 B cells. The method was PCR. Sequencing used an Illumina HiSeq 2500. To normalize quantification of the TCRbeta repertoire, the TCR libraries were built with molecular barcoding that relied on unique molecular identifiers. The public reads were run again by TCRdb, first through fastp at Q25 and then through MiXCR, and only productive beta chains were kept. Every entry covers one CDR3 protein and lists the most common genes and DNA from its rows. In all, the sample holds around 100,000 distinct CDR3 sequences, and about a tenth of those were seen once. Under 35% of the sample is held by the ten biggest clonotypes.

The sample here was PBMCs, taken before TCRalphabeta/CD19-depleted stem cell transplant. The source of these receptors is a boy younger than 10 with acute lymphoblastic leukemia, due to receive a stem cell transplant.

The gene calls are TRBV11-2 and TRBJ2-7, with 8 bases matching TRBD2. The CDR3 sequence is 14 residues long. Germline CDR1 and CDR2: SGHAT and FQNNGV. V shed 5 bases, J shed 5 bases, and the junction held 8 bases outside the gene matches. DNA of the CDR3: TGTGCCAGCAGCGGACCGGGACTAGGGCACGAGCAGTACTTC. Translated, it gives CASSGPGLGHEQYF.

This clonotype has more than one count but fewer than ten. The J gene is TRBJ2-3, the V gene TRBV20-1; TRBD2 aligns across 11 bases. In germline, CDR1 is DFQATT, CDR2 SNEGSKA (reference sequence). V lost 5 bases and J lost 2; bases outside the gene matches: 3. The CDR3 contains 14 residues. CDR3 residues: CSARTSGPTDTQYF. The CDR3 coding sequence is TGCAGTGCTCGGACTAGCGGGCCCACAGATACGCAGTATTTT.

Only a few counts were recorded for this clonotype. This chain connects TRBV18 to TRBJ1-2; D is uncertain. Germline lookup yields CDR1 KGHSH and CDR2 LQKENI. CDR3 size: 16 residues. Trimming removed 3 bases at V and 6 bases at J, with 20 bases between. The CDR3 sequence is CASSPNRLQAGDGYTF. CDR3 bases: TGTGCCAGCTCACCCAATCGGCTTCAGGCAGGTGATGGCTACACCTTC. Variable domain in full (rest from reference TRBV18 and TRBJ1-2): NAGVMQNPRHLVRRRGQEARLRCSPMKGHSHVYWYRQLPEEGLKFMVYLQKENIIDESGMPKERFSAEFPKEGPSILRIQQVVRGDSAAYFCASSPNRLQAGDGYTFGSGTRLTVV.

The V and J genes are TRBV20-1 and TRBJ1-2; 8 nucleotides match TRBD1. Losses at the gene ends were 0 bases for V and 4 bases for J; bases not matched to a gene: 4. The CDR3 is 14 residues long. The germline V gene encodes CDR1 DFQATT and CDR2 SNEGSKA (reference sequence). The CDR3 region has the DNA TGCAGTGCTAGAGAACAACAGGGGGTCTATGGCTACACCTTC. Protein: CSAREQQGVYGYTF.

Ten or more counts support this clonotype. V gene TRBV6-1 combines with J gene TRBJ2-7, with 8 bases matching TRBD2. Germline assignment: CDR1 MNHNS and CDR2 SASEGT. The CDR3 has 15 amino acids. V was pared by 7 bases and J by 4 bases, with 12 bases of the junction left unmatched. The chain's CDR3 is CASTDPWREEYEQYF. As DNA, the CDR3 is TGTGCCAGCACCGACCCCTGGCGGGAGGAATACGAGCAGTACTTC.

In its sample, this clonotype was seen a few times. The chain recombines TRBV12-3 or TRBV12-4 with TRBJ2-3, with D maybe TRBD2 (6 bases). The V end was cut by 5 bases, the J end by 2 bases, with 11 bases between. There are 14 residues in the CDR3. In DNA, the CDR3 is TGTGCCAGCAGTCCCGGGAGTATCACAGATACGCAGTATTTT. Translated: CASSPGSITDTQYF.

This clonotype came up a few times. For the CDR3, the DNA is TGCGCCAGCGCGCGTGGGGGGACAGAGAACACTGAAGCTTTCTTT. It translates to CASARGGTENTEAFF. The rearrangement links TRBV5-1 to TRBJ1-1; 7 bases line up with TRBD1. CDR3 length: 15 amino acids. CDR1 and CDR2 from the germline V gene are SGHRS and YFSETQ. V trimming: 7 bases; J trimming: 1 base; junction bases outside the gene matches: 10.

This clonotype was found a few times. The chain employs TRBV6-5 and TRBJ1-1; D is perhaps TRBD1 (5 bases). V lost 2 bases and J lost 9, with 13 bases in between. In germline, CDR1 is MNHEY, CDR2 SVGAGI. The CDR3 has 13 residues. CDR3 residues: CASSYHSAGQAFF. The CDR3 bases are TGTGCCAGCAGTTACCACTCGGCGGGACAAGCTTTCTTT.

The table lists this clonotype with many counts. The J gene is TRBJ1-2, the V gene TRBV7-9; D unclear. The CDR3 length is 13 residues. Per the germline V gene, CDR1 is SEHNR and CDR2 is FQNEAQ (reference sequence). V dropped 1 base and J dropped 7 bases, with 10 bases sitting between them. The CDR3 DNA reads as TGTGCCAGCAGCTTAGATGGAGGGATTGGCTACACCTTC. It translates to CASSLDGGIGYTF.

The chain employs TRBV7-3 and TRBJ2-2, with D unclear. CDR3 length equals 12 residues. Germline V gene sequence: CDR1 SGHTA, CDR2 FQGTGA. Trimming took 5 bases from V and 6 from J, leaving 7 bases between them. DNA of the CDR3: TGTGCCAGCAGCCCCGTCCCCGGGGAGCTGTTTTTT. This gives the protein CASSPVPGELFF. The full variable domain, in which reference TRBV7-3 and TRBJ2-2 provide the parts outside the CDR3, is GAGVSQTPSNKVTEKGKYVELRCDPISGHTALYWYRQSLGQGPEFLIYFQGTGAADDSGLPNDRFFAVRPEGSVSTLKIQRTERGDSAVYLCASSPVPGELFFGEGSRLTVL.

This clonotype came up many times. This chain's CDR3 is CASSPIQGATSNSPLHF. For the CDR3, the DNA is TGTGCCAGCAGCCCCATACAGGGGGCTACCTCAAATTCACCCCTCCACTTT. This chain uses TRBV6-5 with TRBJ1-6; 9 positions match TRBD1. Trimming removed 6 bases from V and 7 bases from J; junction bases left unmatched: 13. This CDR3 comprises 17 residues. The V gene's germline CDR1 is MNHEY and CDR2 SVGAGI.

CDR3 sequence (DNA): TGTGCCAGCGGACTTCGTCAGGGGCGAAATGAAAAACTGTTTTTT. Translation: CASGLRQGRNEKLFF. The chain employs TRBV6-1 and TRBJ1-4; weak D call: TRBD1 (6 bases). V was trimmed by 8 bases and J by 5 bases, leaving 18 bases between them. The CDR3 covers 15 residues. Looked up from germline, CDR1 is MNHNS and CDR2 is SASEGT.

This clonotype was recorded many times. The chain links TRBV7-6 to TRBJ1-2; 10 bases fit TRBD1. With 1 base clipped from V and 6 bases from J, the junction kept 11 bases outside the gene matches. The CDR3 is made up of 17 amino acids. Per germline, CDR1 SGHVS and CDR2 FNYEAQ. The chain's CDR3 is CASSLGPPGQGMDGYTF. As DNA, the CDR3 is TGTGCCAGCAGCTTAGGGCCTCCGGGACAGGGGATGGATGGCTACACCTTC.

This clonotype was seen at least ten times. The J gene is TRBJ2-5, the V gene TRBV20-1; D is tentatively TRBD1 or TRBD2 (5 bases each). The germline V gene has CDR1 DFQATT and CDR2 SNEGSKA (reference sequence). This CDR3 has 14 amino acids. Trimming stripped 3 bases from V and 0 bases from J, with 11 bases between. The CDR3 DNA is TGCAGTGCTAGCCCGGGGCAGAACCAAGAGACCCAGTACTTC. It is translated as CSASPGQNQETQYF.

V gene TRBV3-1 combines with J gene TRBJ2-2; possible D gene TRBD2, 5 bases. This CDR3 is 16 amino acids long. Trimming removed 5 bases from V and 0 bases from J, with 13 bases in between. Germline assignment: CDR1 LGHDT and CDR2 YNNKEL (reference sequence). This CDR3 is CASSDRGSTNTGELFF. The CDR3 coding sequence is TGTGCCAGCAGCGATCGCGGGTCCACGAACACCGGGGAGCTGTTTTTT.

Ten or more counts support this clonotype. This chain connects TRBV29-1 to TRBJ1-2; a weak D match, TRBD1 (5 bases). Trimming shortened V by 8 bases and J by 4 bases, and 17 bases separated the two germline ends. The CDR3 loop spans 13 amino acids. Looked up from germline, CDR1 is SQVTM and CDR2 is ANQGSEA. The CDR3 reads CSCDGDPGYGYTF. CDR3 in DNA: TGCAGCTGTGACGGGGACCCCGGCTATGGCTACACCTTC.

About this clonotype: At one boundary the junction diverges from the germline segment, which might be a read error. The rearrangement links TRBV7-7 to TRBJ2-2, with a possible D match to TRBD2 (6 bases). Germline V gene lookup returns CDR1 SSHAT and CDR2 FNYEAQ (reference sequence). The CDR3 loop spans 14 amino acids. CDR3 in amino acids: CASSLAVNTGELFF. In DNA, the CDR3 is TGTGCTAGCAGCTTAGCGGTGAACACCGGGGAGCTGTTTTTT.

This clonotype appeared a few times. J is TRBJ2-7 and V is TRBV5-1; 7 positions agree with TRBD1. There are 14 residues in the CDR3. CDR1 is SGHRS, CDR2 YFSETQ, per germline. Unmatched junction bases numbered 4, after V lost 0 bases and J lost 4 bases. The chain's CDR3 is CASSLDRGDYEQYF. For the CDR3, the DNA is TGCGCCAGCAGCTTGGACAGGGGCGATTACGAGCAGTACTTC.

This rearrangement joins TRBV13 to TRBJ2-2; D is undetermined. The CDR3 totals 14 residues. Germline-derived CDR1 and CDR2 are PRHDT and FYEKMQ (reference sequence). V was trimmed by 0 bases and J by 4 bases, leaving 6 bases between them. The CDR3 reads CASSLGRPTGELFF. The DNA of the CDR3 is TGTGCCAGCAGCTTAGGCCGACCCACCGGGGAGCTGTTTTTT.

V is TRBV11-3 and J is TRBJ2-1; TRBD2 agrees at 12 bases. Trimming cost V 5 bases and J 0 bases; bases outside gene matches: 8. In germline, CDR1 is SGHNT, CDR2 YENEEA. CDR3 size: 18 residues. The CDR3 region is CASSQRLAGVFSYNEQFF. The CDR3 nucleotides are TGTGCCAGCAGCCAAAGACTAGCGGGAGTATTCTCCTACAATGAGCAGTTCTTC.

At least ten counts were recorded for this clonotype. The chain has TRBV20-1 and TRBJ2-3; D is unclear. Germline CDR1 DFQATT, CDR2 SNEGSKA (reference sequence). Trimming stripped 2 bases from V and 2 bases from J, with 20 bases between. This CDR3 is built from 17 residues. CDR3 region: CSARPVTFSSNTDTQYF. CDR3 in DNA: TGCAGTGCTAGACCCGTCACGTTTAGCAGCAACACAGATACGCAGTATTTT.

This clonotype was seen ten or more times. The CDR3 bases are TGCGCCAGCACAGGGACTAGCGGGAGATCATACAATGAGCAGTTCTTC. Translation gives CASTGTSGRSYNEQFF. The chain uses TRBV5-1 and TRBJ2-1, with 14 bases fitting TRBD2. Germline CDR1 reads SGHRS; CDR2 reads YFSETQ. This CDR3 comprises 16 residues. With V trimmed by 6 bases and J by 4 bases, 6 bases remained unmatched. The full variable domain, with the rest looked up from reference TRBV5-1 and TRBJ2-1, is KAGVTQTPRYLIKTRGQQVTLSCSPISGHRSVSWYQQTPGQGLQFLFEYFSETQRNKGNFPGRFSGRQFSNSRSEMNVSTLELGDSALYLCASTGTSGRSYNEQFFGPGTRLTVL.

In its sample, this clonotype was seen many times. The chain uses TRBV5-6 and TRBJ2-1; unclear D gene. CDR1 SGHDT and CDR2 YYEEEE come from the germline V gene. CDR3 size: 17 residues. The ends were cut back, 1 base at V and 1 base at J, with 15 bases in the middle. Written as DNA, the CDR3 is TGTGCCAGCAGCTTGTTAGAACCCCGGGCGTCCTACAATGAGCAGTTCTTC. It yields the protein CASSLLEPRASYNEQFF. The whole variable domain, filled in from reference TRBV5-6 and TRBJ2-1, reads DAGVTQSPTHLIKTRGQQVTLRCSPKSGHDTVSWYQQALGQGPQFIFQYYEEEERQRGNFPDRFSGHQFPNYSSELNVNALLLGDSALYLCASSLLEPRASYNEQFFGPGTRLTVL.

This clonotype was observed at least ten times. This chain connects TRBV12-3 or TRBV12-4 to TRBJ1-1; no reliable D call. V lost 7 bases and J lost 1, with 10 bases in between. The CDR3 length is 13 residues. The CDR3 loop reads CASTSFANTEAFF. CDR3 coding DNA: TGTGCCAGCACGTCCTTTGCGAACACTGAAGCTTTCTTT.

This clonotype came up a few times. This rearrangement joins TRBV6-1 to TRBJ1-5; D is uncertain. The CDR3 spans 13 residues. Trimming pared 2 bases from V and 5 bases from J, leaving 7 bases between. CDR1 and CDR2 (germline): MNHNS, SASEGT. The CDR3 bases are TGTGCCAGCAGTGAAAAGGGTTATCAGCCCCAGCATTTT. This encodes CASSEKGYQPQHF.